Listed below are T cell receptor beta chains from one sample, sequenced in a study of human T cells and chemical hapten exposure. TCRdb ran MiXCR on the RACE reads and lists one entry per CDR3 protein. Here the sample spans 80,000 to 100,000 distinct CDR3 sequences, 9% to 9.5% being singletons. Sample: whole blood, taken in connection with sensitization to the hapten diphenylcyclopropenone (DPC). All receptors come from a woman aged 40 to 55 with alopecia areata. Some clones in this sample may be carry-over from other donors' samples. CDR3s include the opening cysteine and the closing phenylalanine or tryptophan. A D gene is named only where the DNA matches it firmly. Clone size is stated in some rows and not others, as once, few, many or a class when expanded.

J	V	length	size	D	CDR3	DNA
TRBJ2-3	TRBV6-2/TRBV6-3	15	many	NA	CASSPRWGGTDTQYF	TGTGCCAGCAGCCCCCGGTGGGGCGGCACAGATACGCAGTATTTT
TRBJ2-2	TRBV19	13	many	NA	CASRTKQGGELFF	TGTGCCAGTAGAACCAAACAGGGCGGGGAGCTGTTTTTT
TRBJ1-3	TRBV15	16	many	TRBD1	CATSRDRTGLANTIYF	TGTGCCACCAGCAGAGATCGGACAGGGTTGGCAAACACCATATATTTT
TRBJ2-3	TRBV29-1	14	few	TRBD2	CSAKTSRSTDTQYF	TGCAGCGCCAAGACTAGCCGAAGCACAGATACGCAGTATTTT
TRBJ1-5	TRBV6-5	14	few	NA	CASSYRGSNQPQHF	TGTGCCAGCAGTTACCGGGGGAGCAATCAGCCCCAGCATTTT
TRBJ2-3	TRBV4-3	15	few	TRBD1	CASSRGGLSTDTQYF	TGCGCCAGCAGCCGAGGGGGCCTTAGCACAGATACGCAGTATTTT
TRBJ2-1	TRBV7-6	18	NA	TRBD2	CASSLLPSTSGGGNEQFF	TGTGCCAGCAGCTTGCTGCCCTCGACTAGCGGGGGGGGAAATGAGCAGTTCTTC
TRBJ2-3	TRBV27	13	few	TRBD1	CAVSRGRTDTQYF	TGTGCCGTCTCCAGGGGGCGGACAGATACGCAGTATTTT
TRBJ2-6	TRBV7-2	15	few	NA	CASSLEATGANVLTF	TGTGCCAGCAGCTTAGAGGCCACGGGGGCCAACGTCCTGACTTTC
TRBJ2-7	TRBV4-1	18	few	NA	CASSQGTWDGRRSYEQYF	TGCGCCAGCAGCCAAGGTACATGGGATGGGAGACGCTCCTACGAGCAGTACTTC
TRBJ1-5	TRBV12-3/TRBV12-4	15	NA	NA	CASSPDPGLNQPQHF	TGTGCCAGCAGTCCTGATCCAGGGCTAAATCAGCCCCAGCATTTT
TRBJ2-1	TRBV6-2/TRBV6-3	13	many	NA	CASSSFNTQAPFF	TGTGCCAGCAGTTCCTTTAACACCCAGGCACCGTTCTTC
TRBJ1-4	TRBV6-5	15	many	NA	CASSYFAGGNEKLFF	TGTGCCAGCAGTTACTTCGCGGGGGGAAATGAAAAACTGTTTTTT
TRBJ1-1	TRBV7-9	16	NA	NA	CASSPTDSRSKTEAFF	TGTGCCAGCAGCCCCACGGACAGCCGGAGTAAAACTGAAGCTTTCTTT
TRBJ2-3	TRBV5-1	16	many	TRBD2	CASSQLTSGSTDTQYF	TGCGCCAGCAGCCAACTGACTAGCGGTAGCACAGATACGCAGTATTTT
TRBJ2-7	TRBV29-1	14	few	TRBD1	CSVEVGDRAYEQYF	TGCAGCGTTGAAGTGGGGGACAGGGCGTACGAGCAGTACTTC
TRBJ2-1	TRBV5-1	15	few	TRBD2	CASALAGVSYNEQFF	TGCGCCAGCGCTTTAGCGGGAGTGTCCTACAATGAGCAGTTCTTC
TRBJ2-1	TRBV7-9	20	many	TRBD2	CASSDENRGLAGVAYNEQFF	TGTGCCAGCAGCGACGAAAACAGGGGACTAGCGGGAGTTGCTTACAATGAGCAGTTCTTC
TRBJ2-2	TRBV6-2/TRBV6-3	16	many	TRBD2	CAGSGLAGSYTGELFF	TGTGCCGGATCGGGACTAGCGGGTTCCTACACCGGGGAGCTGTTTTTT
TRBJ2-7	TRBV9	13	many	NA	CASSPRGGGEQYF	TGTGCCAGCAGCCCACGCGGAGGGGGCGAGCAGTACTTC
TRBJ1-3	TRBV28	15	many	NA	CASSSGPRSGNTIYF	TGTGCCAGCAGCTCCGGACCGCGCTCTGGAAACACCATATATTTT
TRBJ2-1	TRBV20-1	14	NA	NA	CSAKLYEPKLEQFF	TGCAGTGCTAAACTCTACGAGCCCAAATTGGAGCAGTTCTTC
TRBJ2-7	TRBV12-3/TRBV12-4	16	few	NA	CASQYPAGAGRYEQYF	TGTGCCAGCCAATATCCGGCCGGGGCTGGTCGCTACGAGCAGTACTTC
TRBJ2-5	TRBV9	15	many	TRBD2	CASSGSGSFQETQYF	TGTGCCAGCAGCGGGAGCGGGAGTTTCCAAGAGACCCAGTACTTC
TRBJ2-7	TRBV3-1	16	few	TRBD1	CASSQDRTGVPYEQYF	TGTGCCAGCAGCCAAGATAGGACAGGGGTGCCCTACGAGCAGTACTTC
TRBJ2-4	TRBV5-4	17	few	TRBD2	CASSPGTSIISKNIQYF	TGTGCCAGCAGCCCGGGGACTAGCATAATCTCCAAAAACATTCAGTACTTC
TRBJ2-7	TRBV28	14	many	TRBD1	CASTQTGEVNEQYF	TGTGCCAGCACCCAAACAGGGGAAGTTAACGAGCAGTACTTC
TRBJ2-5	TRBV7-9	12	NA	NA	CASSLIEETQYF	TGTGCCAGCAGTCTTATAGAAGAGACCCAGTACTTC
TRBJ2-6	TRBV10-3	16	many	NA	CAISESAGTGANVLTF	TGTGCCATCAGTGAGTCGGCAGGTACCGGGGCCAACGTCCTGACTTTC
TRBJ2-1	TRBV6-4	14	many	NA	CASRGGQTGDEQFF	TGTGCCAGCCGAGGAGGACAGACTGGAGATGAGCAGTTCTTC
TRBJ2-3	TRBV28	17	many	NA	CASNSPAAGHKGGTQYF	TGTGCCAGCAACTCACCTGCGGCGGGACACAAGGGCGGTACGCAGTATTTT
TRBJ2-5	TRBV2	14	many	TRBD2	CASSGRLAGETQYF	TGTGCCAGCAGTGGCAGACTAGCGGGAGAGACCCAGTACTTC
TRBJ2-3	TRBV20-1	14	many	NA	CSAPGAGWGDTQYF	TGCAGTGCCCCTGGGGCAGGGTGGGGAGATACGCAGTATTTT
TRBJ1-5	TRBV6-2/TRBV6-3	13	many	NA	CASTSQSGQPQHF	TGTGCCAGCACCTCTCAGTCGGGTCAGCCCCAGCATTTT
TRBJ1-1	TRBV6-1	13	few	NA	CASSPVWGTEAFF	TGTGCCAGCAGTCCTGTATGGGGGACTGAAGCTTTCTTT
TRBJ1-3	TRBV4-2	13	NA	NA	CVSSPRLGNTIYF	TGTGTCAGCAGCCCCCGGCTTGGAAACACCATATATTTT
TRBJ2-7	TRBV4-2	14	many	NA	CASSQDPAAYEQYF	TGTGCCAGCAGCCAAGATCCGGCAGCCTACGAGCAGTACTTC
TRBJ2-7	TRBV10-3	14	few	NA	CATRETEIAYEQYF	TGTGCCACTCGTGAGACAGAGATAGCCTACGAGCAGTACTTC
TRBJ2-2	TRBV27	14	NA	NA	CASSLFPNTGELFF	TGTGCCAGCAGTTTATTCCCAAACACCGGGGAGCTGTTTTTT
TRBJ2-5	TRBV7-2	16	many	NA	CASSPTSAGAQETQYF	TGTGCCAGCAGTCCAACGTCTGCAGGGGCGCAAGAGACCCAGTACTTC
TRBJ2-2	TRBV9	15	many	NA	CASSAVSTATGELFF	TGTGCCAGCAGCGCAGTGAGTACGGCCACCGGGGAGCTGTTTTTT
TRBJ2-7	TRBV20-1	14	few	NA	CSAPSGAGRIEQYF	TGCAGTGCCCCGTCCGGGGCAGGGAGGATCGAGCAGTACTTC
TRBJ1-1	TRBV20-1	16	few	TRBD1	CSARERQGYGGTEAFF	TGCAGTGCTAGGGAAAGACAGGGTTATGGTGGCACTGAAGCTTTCTTT
TRBJ2-7	TRBV6-5	14	many	NA	CASSYREVAYEQYF	TGTGCCAGCAGCTACAGGGAGGTCGCCTACGAGCAGTACTTC
TRBJ2-2	TRBV28	13	few	NA	CAGRTTNTGELFF	TGTGCCGGTAGGACTACGAACACCGGGGAGCTGTTTTTT